Each of the 11 T cell receptor beta chains below was sequenced from the same sample in a study of graft-versus-host responses after intestinal transplantation. This table comes from immunoSEQ multiplex PCR, and its TCRdb copy is limited to in-frame clones, with some not included. The sample has 95,000 to 110,000 clones, roughly 87% seen once. No antigen is known for these receptors. Sequenced material: unstimulated CD4+ T cells sorted from spleen or lymph node cells, taken before transplant. Source of these receptors: a human donor who was the organ donor for an intestinal transplant.

Comment on this clone: Other DNA sequences in the sample encode the same CDR3. V usage is TRBV5-1 and J usage is TRBJ2-1; 8 bases are shared with TRBD2. Germline V lookup: CDR1 SGHRS, CDR2 YFSETQ. The CDR3 totals 16 residues. J gave up 4 bases and V 0 bases, and 6 bases lay outside the gene matches. DNA of the CDR3: TGCGCCAGCAGCTTGGCTGTCGGCGGGGGGTACAATGAGCAGTTCTTC. The encoded protein is CASSLAVGGGYNEQFF.

J is TRBJ2-1 and V is TRBV7-3, with D perhaps TRBD1 (5 bases). This CDR3 is 15 amino acids long. V lost 2 bases and J 2 bases, leaving 10 bases between the germline ends. Germline V gene sequence: CDR1 SGHTA, CDR2 FQGTGA. The CDR3: CASSLGAGPYNEQFF. The CDR3 DNA follows: TGTGCCAGCAGCTTAGGGGCAGGGCCCTACAATGAGCAGTTCTTC.

The chain employs TRBV30 and TRBJ1-1; weak D call: TRBD1 (5 bases). Trimming removed 0 bases from V and 4 bases from J, with 12 bases in between. CDR1 is GTSNPN, CDR2 SVGIG, per germline (reference sequence). This CDR3 has 14 amino acids. The CDR3 sequence: CAWSVGQGITEAFF. The CDR3 bases are TGTGCCTGGAGTGTTGGGCAGGGTATCACTGAAGCTTTCTTT. Drawing the rest from reference TRBV30 and TRBJ1-1, the complete variable domain is SQTIHQWPATLVQPVGSPLSLECTVEGTSNPNLYWYRQAAGRGLQLLFYSVGIGQISSEVPQNLSASRPQDRQFILSSKKLLLSDSGFYLCAWSVGQGITEAFFGQGTRLTVV.

The chain has TRBV7-2 and TRBJ2-3, with no clear D. The CDR3 has 12 amino acids. Germline-derived CDR1 and CDR2 are SGHTA and FQGNSA. The V gene lost 1 base and the J gene lost 6 bases, with 5 bases spanning the gap. CDR3 residues: CASSLDWDTQYF. The CDR3 bases are TGTGCCAGCAGCTTAGACTGGGATACGCAGTATTTT.

This chain links TRBV12-2 with TRBJ2-3; TRBD2, the D gene given by the table, was not confirmed from the DNA. TRBV12-2 is an annotated pseudogene. The CDR3 loop spans 17 amino acids. In DNA, the CDR3 is TGTGCAAGTCGCTTAGCGAGTACGGGGGATGGCACAGATACGCAGTATTTT. This translates into CASRLASTGDGTDTQYF.

This sequence joins TRBV5-4 and TRBJ2-7, with 9 positions matching TRBD2. Trimming took 0 bases from V and 4 from J; bases not matched to a gene: 14. CDR1 is SGHNT and CDR2 is YYREEE in the germline V gene (reference sequence). CDR3 size: 18 residues. CDR3 loop: CASSLGLSGGLGAYEQYF. The CDR3 bases are TGTGCCAGCAGCTTGGGTCTTAGCGGGGGACTCGGGGCATACGAGCAGTACTTC. Looking up the rest from reference TRBV5-4 and TRBJ2-7 gives the full variable domain: ETGVTQSPTHLIKTRGQQVTLRCSSQSGHNTVSWYQQALGQGPQFIFQYYREEENGRGNFPPRFSGLQFPNYSSELNVNALELDDSALYLCASSLGLSGGLGAYEQYFGPGTRLTVT.

This chain joins TRBV29-1 and TRBJ2-1; 9 nucleotides agree with TRBD2. Germline-derived CDR1 and CDR2 are SQVTM and ANQGSEA. The CDR3 covers 15 residues. Trimming at V came to 1 base and at J to 5 bases, leaving 6 bases not matched to a gene. In DNA, the CDR3 is TGCAGCGTTGAAGGGCCAGCGGGGGGTCACAATGAGCAGTTCTTC. As protein: CSVEGPAGGHNEQFF.

The gene calls are TRBV5-6 and TRBJ1-4; D gene uncertain. CDR1 and CDR2 from the germline V gene are SGHDT and YYEEEE. The germline V and J ends were trimmed by 1 base and 0 bases, with 13 bases remaining between them. The CDR3 covers 17 residues. The CDR3 nucleotides read TGTGCCAGCAGCTTGTTCAGTCCCGGACCAACTAATGAAAAACTGTTTTTT. As protein: CASSLFSPGPTNEKLFF.

The chain employs TRBV12-2 and TRBJ2-2; TRBD1 was called by the table and not checked on the DNA. TRBV12-2 represents a pseudogene. The CDR3 has 16 amino acids. The CDR3 DNA is TGTGCAAGTCCATGGCTGGGACAGGTTCACACCGGGGAGCTGTTTTTT. Encoded protein: CASPWLGQVHTGELFF.

V is TRBV7-8 and J is TRBJ2-7; 7 nucleotides line up with TRBD1. V dropped 8 bases and J dropped 0; count of bases not matched to a gene: 4. Germline values: CDR1 SGHVS, CDR2 FQNEAQ. CDR3 length equals 13 residues. CDR3 in amino acids: CASRQGDSYEQYF. The CDR3 coding sequence is TGTGCCAGCCGACAGGGCGACTCCTACGAGCAGTACTTC.

This chain connects TRBV5-6 to TRBJ2-5; TRBD2 aligns across 14 bases. The germline V gene has CDR1 SGHDT and CDR2 YYEEEE. V was clipped by 5 bases and J by 4 bases; unmatched bases: 4. The CDR3 contains 15 residues. CDR3 residues: CASRGTSGRGETQYF. The CDR3 nucleotides read TGTGCCAGCAGGGGGACTAGCGGGAGAGGAGAGACCCAGTACTTC.